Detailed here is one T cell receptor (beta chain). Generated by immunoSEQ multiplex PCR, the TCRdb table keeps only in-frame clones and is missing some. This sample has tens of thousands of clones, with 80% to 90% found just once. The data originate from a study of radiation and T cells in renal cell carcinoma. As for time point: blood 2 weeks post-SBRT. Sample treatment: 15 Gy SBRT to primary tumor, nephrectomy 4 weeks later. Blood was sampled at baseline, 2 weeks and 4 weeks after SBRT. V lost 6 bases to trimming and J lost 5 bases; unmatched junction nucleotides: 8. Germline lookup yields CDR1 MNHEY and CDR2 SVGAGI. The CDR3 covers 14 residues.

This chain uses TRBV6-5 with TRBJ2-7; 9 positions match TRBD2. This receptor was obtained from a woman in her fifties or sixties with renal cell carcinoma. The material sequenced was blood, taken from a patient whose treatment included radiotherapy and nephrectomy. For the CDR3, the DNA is TGTGCCAGCAGCCGACCGGGACTAGCCGACGAGCAGTACTTC. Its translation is CASSRPGLADEQYF.